This T cell receptor (beta chain) was observed in a study of CD8 T cells in ankylosing spondylitis. TCRdb processed the 5' RACE reads anew with MiXCR; each CDR3 protein has one entry. The sample yields about 310,000 distinct CDR3 sequences, around 20% seen once. This receptor was obtained from a female donor with ankylosing spondylitis or in good health (not recorded which). Sequenced material: blood, either unsorted or a sorted T cell fraction (not recorded which).

The CDR3 nucleotides read TGTGCCAGCAGCCTACGGCAGGGGAGCAATCAGCCCCAGCATTTT. This translates into CASSLRQGSNQPQHF. The rearrangement joins TRBV6-1 to TRBJ1-5; TRBD1 is a possible D gene (6 bases). This CDR3 comprises 15 residues. Germline V lookup: CDR1 MNHNS, CDR2 SASEGT. Trimming left V 6 bases short and J 1 base short, with 13 bases between.